The T cell receptor (beta chain) under discussion was sequenced for a study of TIL therapy for anti-PD-1-resistant metastatic lung cancer (dated by TCRdb to the early 2020s). Some background on the complete study: Tumors were harvested before any PD-1/PD-L1 blockade; patients then received nivolumab, and those progressing received lymphodepletion, expanded TIL infusion and IL-2. Tumor and peripheral blood T cell receptor beta sequencing was used to track clonotypes across tumor, expanded TIL product and serial blood samples. Across the cohort, whole-exome sequencing showed a median non-synonymous tumor mutation burden of 1.5 mutations per megabase. Most of the cohort had lung adenocarcinoma, including four EGFR-mutant tumors and two ALK-rearranged tumors, and half of the patients were either current or former smokers. Among the enrolled patients, the median age was roughly 55 years (range 38-75), and the median tumor PD-L1 proportion score was around 6%.

Taken with the paper, the label for time point translates to: pre-treatment sample, taken before nivolumab and TIL therapy. A phase I trial run at two centers enrolled adults with stage 4 NSCLC between 2017 and early 2020. The samples were obtained from a phase I trial that was single-arm and open-label and tested tumor-infiltrating lymphocyte therapy combined with nivolumab in advanced non-small cell lung cancer. Blood mononuclear cells from EDTA tubes were isolated by Ficoll gradient, snap-frozen as pellets, and DNA was extracted with a Qiagen mini-prep kit. V loses 0 bases at its end and J loses 0 bases; junction bases beyond the gene matches: 6. The CDR3 sequence holds 17 residues, the cysteine and phenylalanine included. Only the CDR3 DNA stays, 51 bases, in frame from base 1. The germline V gene supplies CDR1 MGHDK and CDR2 SYGVNS. This clone occurred once. Its recognized antigen is unknown. No base quality information exists; no much larger clone differs at one position.

TCR beta CDR3 regions were amplified from genomic DNA by bias-controlled multiplex PCR with the immunoSEQ v3 hsTCRB kit. An Illumina NextSeq 500 was used to sequence the TCR libraries, reaching approximately 2 million read pairs at survey level or 5-6 million at deep level. In the paper's pipeline: The immunoSEQ Analyzer software assigned V, D and J genes, filtered out non-productive sequences, and reported clonality. Repertoires were compared by productive Simpson clonality and by the Morisita overlap index of productive TRB rearrangements between infused TIL and blood. The absolute count of a clonotype in blood was estimated by multiplying the lymphocyte count by the CD3+ fraction and by the productive frequency of the clone. Drawn from immuneACCESS, this table holds only the in-frame rearrangements with V and J called that TCRdb kept. Clones are partly lost; checked studies trace under half to an unresolved V gene and leave the rest unexplained. V, J and clone size reflect that table, while D and trimming were determined from the DNA. Counted in this sample were about 53,000 clones; less than 75% of them appeared once. 1.8% of the sample rests with the top ten.

The study at large found these results: Because the cohort was highly selected, with more treatment-naive, never-smoker and oncogene-addicted patients than is typical, generalizability is limited. The study protocol defined all tumor marker inferences as exploratory. The baseline peripheral repertoire was partially replaced by infused TIL clonotypes, which then decayed over months, and persistence showed no apparent association with response.

The origin of this receptor is a person aged 25-85 years with non-small cell lung cancer. The chain couples TRBV25-1 to TRBJ2-3; TRBD1 matches 7 bases in the middle. This specimen consisted of blood, obtained at baseline. The CDR3 here reads CASSEYRGLGSTDTQYF. The nucleotides are TGTGCCAGCAGTGAATACAGGGGGTTAGGTAGCACAGATACGCAGTATTTT.